Included here is one T cell receptor beta chain sequence, with context. This sample stems from a study of CD8 T cells in Susac syndrome. RNA amounts of about 0.5 to 1 ug underwent reverse transcription with random hexamers. TCRdb re-called the immunoSEQ multiplex PCR reads through MiXCR, storing one row per CDR3 protein. Of roughly 88,000 distinct CDR3 sequences in the sample, about 95% are singletons; the top ten hold approximately 0.42%. Trimming pared 6 bases from V and 1 base from J, leaving 12 bases between. The CDR3 runs 14 residues. Germline V CDR1 and CDR2: MNHEY, SMNVEV (reference sequence). V usage is TRBV27 and J usage is TRBJ1-1; the D is unclear. The specimen sequenced was CD8+ T cells from PBMCs. This receptor was taken from a human donor with Susac syndrome. The CDR3: CASSWTSGNTEAFF. DNA for the CDR3: TGTGCCAGCAGCTGGACGTCGGGGAACACTGAAGCTTTCTTT.